The 9 T cell receptor beta chains below were found in one sample sequenced in a study of blood T cell repertoires in COVID-19. Sequencing was performed with immunoSEQ multiplex PCR; in TCRdb, only in-frame clones are kept and a portion is missing. The sample records about 300,000 clones, about 83% being singletons. Sample: peripheral blood. All receptors come from a woman in her forties or fifties with acute or convalescent COVID-19.

A single count supports this clone. The gene calls are TRBV11-3 and TRBJ2-1; tentatively, D is TRBD2 (7 bases). V was cut by 0 bases and J by 9 bases, with 18 bases left in between. The CDR3 is 16 amino acids. Germline V gene sequence: CDR1 SGHNT, CDR2 YENEEA. In nucleotides, the CDR3 is TGTGCCAGCAGCTTAGAAGAGGAGGGGGGGCTAAGTGAGCAGTTCTTC. The encoded protein is CASSLEEEGGLSEQFF.

The J gene is TRBJ1-1, the V gene TRBV12-3 or TRBV12-4; possible D gene TRBD1, 6 bases. The CDR3 contains 13 residues. Trimming removed 6 bases from V and 4 bases from J, with 12 bases in between. The CDR3 region is CASRVTGSTEAFF. DNA for the CDR3: TGTGCCAGCAGAGTTACAGGGAGCACTGAAGCTTTCTTT.

The chain carries TRBV2 and TRBJ1-5; a possible D gene is TRBD1 (6 bases). Trimming pared 1 base from V and 0 bases from J, leaving 10 bases between. CDR1 is SNHLY, CDR2 FYNNEI, per germline. The CDR3 has 16 residues. The CDR3 DNA reads TGTGCCAGCAGTGAAGGGACAGTCCATAGCAATCAGCCCCAGCATTTT. This gives the protein CASSEGTVHSNQPQHF.

The V gene is TRBV7-9, the J gene TRBJ2-5, with TRBD2 matching over 10 bases. The V and J ends lost 5 bases and 3 bases, in that order; junction bases with no gene match: 6. This CDR3 is built from 15 residues. Per the germline V gene, CDR1 is SEHNR and CDR2 is FQNEAQ (reference sequence). CDR3 sequence reads: CASSPGLAVKETQYF. The CDR3 DNA reads TGTGCCAGCAGCCCAGGACTAGCGGTTAAAGAGACCCAGTACTTC.

The chain combines TRBV30 with TRBJ1-2; a possible D gene is TRBD1 (5 bases). The CDR3 contains 13 residues. V shed 1 base and J shed 8 bases, with 14 bases lying between them. CDR1 and CDR2 from the germline V gene are GTSNPN and SVGIG (reference sequence). CDR3 in DNA: TGTGCCTGGAGTGCGGACATCAACGGGGGCTACACCTTC. Its protein is CAWSADINGGYTF.

This chain connects TRBV7-9 to TRBJ1-6; perhaps TRBD1 as D (5 bases). CDR1 is SEHNR, CDR2 FQNEAQ, per germline (reference sequence). The CDR3 is 14 residues long. The V end was cut by 5 bases, the J end by 7 bases, with 12 bases between. CDR3 protein: CASSPTELNSPLHF. The CDR3 region has the DNA TGTGCCAGCAGCCCGACAGAACTCAATTCACCCCTCCACTTT. The entire variable domain, with the rest obtained from reference TRBV7-9 and TRBJ1-6, is as follows: DTGVSQNPRHKITKRGQNVTFRCDPISEHNRLYWYRQTLGQGPEFLTYFQNEAQLEKSRLLSDRFSAERPKGSFSTLEIQRTEQGDSAMYLCASSPTELNSPLHFGNGTRLTVT.

This rearrangement joins TRBV20-1 to TRBJ2-5; perhaps TRBD2 as D (7 bases). The germline V gene has CDR1 DFQATT and CDR2 SNEGSKA (reference sequence). V gave up 7 bases and J gave up 5 bases, with 11 bases separating them. There are 11 residues in the CDR3. The DNA for the CDR3 is TGCAGTGTAGGGGGGGGCGAGACCCAGTACTTC. Translated: CSVGGGETQYF.

The gene calls are TRBV10-2 and TRBJ1-3; D remains ambiguous. The CDR3 consists of 14 residues. Deletions cut 2 bases from V and 0 bases from J, with 5 bases between. Germline CDR1 WSHSY, CDR2 SAAADI. CDR3 region: CASSETGSGNTIYF. CDR3 in DNA: TGCGCCAGCAGTGAGACGGGCTCTGGAAACACCATATATTTT.

The chain carries TRBV2 and TRBJ2-2; the match to TRBD2 covers 7 bases. Germline assignment: CDR1 SNHLY and CDR2 FYNNEI. The V and J ends lost 7 bases and 5 bases, in that order; junction bases with no gene match: 7. The CDR3 consists of 14 residues. The CDR3 sequence: CASIPGGVTGELFF. The CDR3 DNA reads TGTGCCAGCATTCCGGGAGGCGTAACCGGGGAGCTGTTTTTT.